These 4 T cell receptor beta chains were sequenced from one sample in a study of cytomegalovirus exposure and HLA in healthy donors (dated by TCRdb to about 2017). The library relied on the immunoSEQ multiplex PCR assay. For the multiplex PCR, a mixture combining 60 forward primers for TCR Vbeta segments and 13 reverse primers for TCR Jbeta segments was used. In TCRdb, the immuneACCESS table is reduced to in-frame sequences with V and J assigned. These tables do not hold every clone; where another copy was compared, an unresolved V gene accounts for under half, and the others remain unexplained. In all, the sample holds 130,000 to 150,000 clones, and over 55% of those were seen once. Clones ranked in the top ten supply over 2% of the sample. The sample was PBMCs. Every receptor here comes from a man aged 35-49 years in good health and CMV-seronegative.

This rearrangement joins TRBV7-2 to TRBJ2-1, with TRBD2 identical over 8 bases. Germline CDR1 is SGHTA and CDR2 is FQGNSA. The CDR3 consists of 15 residues. J lost 3 bases, V lost 5 bases, and 6 bases had no gene match. CDR3: CASSLLAGGYNEQFF. CDR3 sequence (DNA): TGTGCCAGCAGCCTGCTGGCGGGAGGCTACAATGAGCAGTTCTTC.

The gene calls are TRBV7-9 and TRBJ2-7; the match to TRBD2 covers 13 bases. The germline V gene has CDR1 SEHNR and CDR2 FQNEAQ (reference sequence). The CDR3 runs 15 residues. Trimming took 5 bases from V and 3 from J; bases not matched to a gene: 4. In nucleotides, the CDR3 is TGTGCCAGCAGCGACCGGACTAGCGGGGGCTACGAGCAGTACTTC. It codes for CASSDRTSGGYEQYF.

This clone was picked up a small number of times. The genes are TRBV7-6 and TRBJ2-7; D is perhaps TRBD2 (6 bases). The V and J ends lost 2 bases and 5 bases respectively, with 22 bases between them. The CDR3 covers 17 residues. CDR1 SGHVS and CDR2 FNYEAQ come from the germline V gene. In DNA, the CDR3 is TGTGCCAGCAGCTTATCCCCGACTAGTGCAGGAGTAGACGAGCAGTACTTC. Protein sequence: CASSLSPTSAGVDEQYF.

This clone was seen a handful of times. The chain couples TRBV11-2 to TRBJ2-2; 12 bases are shared with TRBD2. The germline V gene has CDR1 SGHAT and CDR2 FQNNGV. With 5 bases clipped from V and 2 bases from J, the junction kept 12 bases outside the gene matches. The CDR3 covers 19 residues. CDR3 coding DNA: TGTGCCAGCAGCCGCTTTAGGGCTAGCGGGAGGGTCAACACCGGGGAGCTGTTTTTT. The encoded protein is CASSRFRASGRVNTGELFF.